This is a list of T cell receptor beta chains from one sample in a study of blood T cell repertoires in COVID-19. Data came from immunoSEQ multiplex PCR; TCRdb stores just in-frame clones and leaves some out. The table shows around 270,000 clones, with around nine tenths occurring only once. What was sequenced was peripheral blood. The receptors stem from a middle-aged man who had recovered from COVID-19. Both conserved end residues are part of each CDR3. A D gene is named only where the DNA matches it firmly. Some rows have no size entry. The others give once, few or many, or a class for an expanded clone.

abundance | d_gene | j_gene | v_gene | CDR3aa | CDR3nt
NA | TRBD1 | TRBJ1-5 | TRBV7-9 | CASSPSQGNNQPQHF | TGTGCCAGCAGCCCATCACAGGGGAATAATCAGCCCCAGCATTTT
NA | NA | TRBJ1-1 | TRBV4-3 | CASSHIVRGTEAFF | TGCGCCAGCAGCCATATTGTCAGGGGTACTGAAGCTTTCTTT
NA | NA | TRBJ2-3 | TRBV7-3 | CASGGATDTQYF | TGTGCCAGCGGGGGGGCCACAGATACGCAGTATTTT
NA | NA | TRBJ1-5 | TRBV7-9 | CASSLLGGGNQPQHF | TGTGCCAGCAGCCTCCTAGGGGGTGGCAATCAGCCCCAGCATTTT
NA | NA | TRBJ1-1 | TRBV7-9 | CASSSRQNTEAFF | TGTGCCAGCAGCTCGCGACAGAACACTGAAGCTTTCTTT
NA | NA | TRBJ2-1 | TRBV19 | CASSPRGGTYNEQFF | TGTGCCAGTAGTCCCCGAGGGGGAACTTACAATGAGCAGTTCTTC
NA | TRBD1 | TRBJ1-2 | TRBV28 | CANSDRRSNYGYTF | TGTGCCAACTCGGACAGGCGATCTAACTATGGCTACACCTTC
NA | NA | TRBJ2-2 | TRBV5-1 | CASSPGGERVNTGELFF | TGCGCCAGCAGCCCCGGCGGGGAGCGGGTGAACACCGGGGAGCTGTTTTTT
NA | NA | TRBJ2-5 | TRBV29-1 | CSASTLQETQYF | TGCAGCGCATCGACATTACAAGAGACCCAGTACTTC
few | NA | TRBJ2-3 | TRBV9 | CASSAQGFSTDTQYF | TGTGCCAGCAGCGCGCAGGGGTTTAGCACAGATACGCAGTATTTT
NA | TRBD1 | TRBJ2-7 | TRBV6-5 | CASSSPGTGNYEQYF | TGTGCCAGCAGTTCTCCCGGGACAGGAAACTACGAGCAGTACTTC
NA | TRBD1 | TRBJ1-1 | TRBV19 | CASSMGSGGYAEAFF | TGTGCCAGTAGTATGGGGTCAGGGGGGTACGCTGAAGCTTTCTTT
NA | NA | TRBJ1-5 | TRBV12-3/TRBV12-4 | CASSSWEGQPQHF | TGTGCCAGCAGTTCCTGGGAGGGGCAGCCCCAGCATTTT
NA | NA | TRBJ1-1 | TRBV5-1 | CASSRISGLAGAEAFF | TGCGCCAGCAGCCGCATCTCAGGACTGGCAGGGGCTGAAGCTTTCTTT
NA | NA | TRBJ2-5 | TRBV12-3/TRBV12-4 | CASRKRETQYF | TGTGCCAGCAGGAAGAGGGAGACCCAGTACTTC
NA | NA | TRBJ2-1 | TRBV18 | CASSPWEISYNEQFF | TGTGCCAGCTCACCGTGGGAGATCTCCTACAATGAGCAGTTCTTC
NA | TRBD2 | TRBJ2-7 | TRBV5-8 | CASSLGASGRYEQYF | TGTGCCAGCAGCTTGGGAGCTAGCGGGAGGTACGAGCAGTACTTC
NA | NA | TRBJ2-7 | TRBV2 | CASETSGPEQYF | TGTGCCAGCGAGACTAGTGGTCCCGAGCAGTACTTC
NA | NA | TRBJ2-1 | TRBV5-1 | CASSPGLIHTNEQFF | TGCGCCAGCAGCCCCGGACTGATCCACACCAATGAGCAGTTCTTC
NA | NA | TRBJ2-7 | TRBV3-1/TRBV3-2 | CASSRDIGPYEQYF | TGTGCCAGCAGCCGAGATATTGGCCCATACGAGCAGTACTTC
NA | TRBD2 | TRBJ2-2 | TRBV7-2 | CASSLGSGGGVGELFF | TGTGCCAGCAGCTTAGGGTCGGGAGGGGGTGTCGGGGAGCTGTTTTTT
NA | NA | TRBJ2-7 | TRBV7-8 | CASSLDRINEQYF | TGTGCCAGCAGCTTAGACAGAATTAACGAGCAGTACTTC
NA | NA | TRBJ2-7 | TRBV9 | CASSVGGGTRDEQYF | TGTGCCAGCAGCGTAGGCGGAGGGACGAGGGACGAGCAGTACTTC
NA | TRBD2 | TRBJ2-1 | TRBV9 | CASSVVTGGNEQFF | TGTGCCAGCAGCGTTGTTACGGGAGGGAATGAGCAGTTCTTC
NA | TRBD1 | TRBJ2-7 | TRBV15 | CATSRPSGQGRAEQYF | TGTGCCACCAGCAGACCCTCCGGACAGGGCCGGGCCGAGCAGTACTTC
NA | TRBD1 | TRBJ1-6 | TRBV13 | CASSPGQGYSPLHF | TGTGCCAGCAGCCCGGGACAGGGGTATTCACCCCTCCACTTT
NA | NA | TRBJ1-2 | TRBV5-1 | CATREGTTLANYGYTF | TGCGCCACCAGGGAGGGAACAACGTTAGCTAACTATGGCTACACCTTC
NA | TRBD2 | TRBJ2-3 | TRBV7-2 | CASSSSGGSTDTQYF | TGTGCCAGCAGTTCTAGCGGGGGCAGCACAGATACGCAGTATTTT
NA | TRBD1 | TRBJ1-2 | TRBV7-9 | CASSSARDRGFKNYGYTF | TGTGCCAGCAGCTCGGCCCGGGACAGGGGTTTTAAGAACTATGGCTACACCTTC
NA | NA | TRBJ2-1 | TRBV5-6 | CASSLAGLSYNEQFF | TGTGCCAGCAGCTTGGCGGGATTATCCTACAATGAGCAGTTCTTC
NA | TRBD2 | TRBJ2-7 | TRBV7-8 | CASSPRTSGNYEQYF | TGTGCCAGCAGCCCTCGGACTAGCGGGAACTACGAGCAGTACTTC
few | TRBD1 | TRBJ1-5 | TRBV6-2/TRBV6-3 | CASSYSWGQGPQMTHQPQHF | TGTGCCAGCAGTTACTCGTGGGGACAGGGGCCCCAGATGACCCATCAGCCCCAGCATTTT
NA | NA | TRBJ2-7 | TRBV19 | CASSTGGDPSYEQYF | TGTGCCAGTAGTACGGGGGGCGACCCTTCCTACGAGCAGTACTTC
NA | NA | TRBJ1-2 | TRBV19 | CASSIVGKAAGYTF | TGTGCCAGTAGTATAGTTGGAAAGGCGGCCGGCTACACCTTC
NA | NA | TRBJ1-3 | TRBV9 | CASSVDGGTGNTIYF | TGTGCCAGCAGCGTAGACGGAGGGACTGGAAACACCATATATTTT
NA | TRBD2 | TRBJ2-3 | TRBV6-2/TRBV6-3 | CASSYSGGANTQYF | TGTGCCAGCAGTTATAGCGGGGGGGCGAATACGCAGTATTTT
NA | TRBD2 | TRBJ2-7 | TRBV4-2 | CASSLSGEQYF | TGTGCCAGCAGCCTTAGCGGGGAGCAGTACTTC
once | NA | TRBJ2-7 | TRBV1 | CTRGKASGRDNSYEQYF | TGCACCAGGGGGAAGGCCAGCGGGAGGGACAACTCCTACGAGCAGTACTTC
NA | TRBD1 | TRBJ2-3 | TRBV6-1 | CASSDPQGARFRDTQYF | TGTGCCAGCAGTGACCCCCAGGGGGCGCGCTTTAGGGATACGCAGTATTTT
NA | TRBD2 | TRBJ2-3 | TRBV6-5 | CASSWGLAGVTDTQYF | TGTGCCAGCAGTTGGGGACTAGCGGGGGTAACGGATACGCAGTATTTT
NA | NA | TRBJ2-7 | TRBV7-9 | CASSQGNEQYF | TGTGCCAGCAGCCAGGGAAACGAGCAGTACTTC
NA | NA | TRBJ2-3 | TRBV7-9 | CASSPVVYTDTQYF | TGTGCCAGCAGCCCTGTTGTCTACACAGATACGCAGTATTTT
NA | NA | TRBJ2-4 | TRBV4-1 | CASSQVSSDAKNIQYF | TGCGCCAGCAGCCAAGTATCTAGCGACGCCAAAAACATTCAGTACTTC
NA | NA | TRBJ1-4 | TRBV18 | CASSPQGPNEKLFF | TGTGCCAGCTCTCCCCAGGGGCCTAATGAAAAACTGTTTTTT
NA | NA | TRBJ1-2 | TRBV25-1 | CASSLHGGEYGYTF | TGTGCCAGCAGTCTGCACGGGGGTGAATATGGCTACACCTTC
NA | TRBD1 | TRBJ2-7 | TRBV6-5 | CASKAGTGRYEQYF | TGTGCCAGCAAGGCCGGGACAGGGCGGTACGAGCAGTACTTC
NA | TRBD1 | TRBJ2-5 | TRBV15 | CATSRVGQGQETQYF | TGTGCCACCAGCAGAGTGGGACAGGGCCAAGAGACCCAGTACTTC
NA | NA | TRBJ1-2 | TRBV3-1/TRBV3-2 | CASSPREGGGYTF | TGTGCCAGCAGCCCTCGGGAGGGAGGGGGCTACACCTTC
NA | NA | TRBJ1-1 | TRBV4-3 | CASSQATRRNTEAFF | TGCGCCAGCAGCCAAGCAACGCGGCGGAACACTGAAGCTTTCTTT
NA | TRBD2 | TRBJ2-4 | TRBV5-1 | CASSLTTSDKNIQYF | TGCGCCAGCAGCTTAACGACTAGCGACAAAAACATTCAGTACTTC
NA | TRBD1 | TRBJ2-7 | TRBV5-1 | CASSYSRDRGYYEQYF | TGCGCCAGCAGCTACTCCCGGGACAGGGGCTACTACGAGCAGTACTTC
NA | NA | TRBJ1-1 | TRBV5-1 | CASSQPVGGMNTEAFF | TGCGCCAGCAGCCAACCGGTCGGGGGGATGAACACTGAAGCTTTCTTT
few | NA | TRBJ2-2 | TRBV4-3 | CASSLGTPNTGELFF | TGCGCCAGCAGCCTCGGGACTCCTAACACCGGGGAGCTGTTTTTT
NA | TRBD1 | TRBJ1-1 | TRBV6-5 | CASSYAPQGATEAFF | TGTGCCAGCAGTTACGCGCCCCAGGGGGCCACTGAAGCTTTCTTT
NA | TRBD2 | TRBJ2-1 | TRBV10-3 | CAISGTSGRVGNEQFF | TGTGCCATCAGTGGGACTAGCGGGAGAGTGGGCAATGAGCAGTTCTTC
NA | TRBD1 | TRBJ1-1 | TRBV5-4 | CASSLRTGVPTEAFF | TGTGCCAGCAGCTTGCGAACAGGGGTCCCCACTGAAGCTTTCTTT